A selection of T cell receptor delta chains follows, all from one sample in a study of γδ T cells in repeated Plasmodium falciparum infection. TCRdb reran clone calling via CATT on the multiplex PCR reads. Counted here are over 45,000 delta-chain clones, 1.5% to 2% occurring once; the ten biggest clones make up 6.5% to 9.5%. The sequenced sample was gamma-delta T cells from blood. These receptors all stem from a pool of human donors (malaria-infected and uninfected, not separated). CDR3s include the opening cysteine and the closing phenylalanine or tryptophan. Each record gives: clone size, J gene, V gene, D gene, CDR3 protein, CDR3 DNA. D genes are given only for firm matches. Clone size is shown for a subset of rows, as once, few, many or a class of expanded clone.

many	TRDJ1	TRDV1	TRDD3	CALGEGDGRNRWGITYTDKLIF	TGTGCTCTTGGGGAGGGCGATGGAAGAAATCGCTGGGGGATTACGTACACCGATAAACTCATCTTT
many	TRDJ1	TRDV1	-	CALGEPPSLPYTDKLIF	TGTGCTCTTGGGGAACCCCCCTCCCTACCGTACACCGATAAACTCATCTTT
many	TRDJ1	TRDV1	-	CALGINPTINYYVLLRGKLIF	TGTGCTCTTGGGATAAATCCGACGATTAATTACTACGTCCTCCTGCGTGGGAAACTCATCTTT
many	TRDJ1	TRDV1	TRDD3	CALGNRFGGFHTDKLIF	TGTGCTCTTGGGAACCGCTTCGGGGGATTTCACACCGATAAACTCATCTTT
many	TRDJ3	TRDV1	TRDD3	CALGEFPLRSDLLGDSSWDTRQMFF	TGTGCTCTTGGGGAATTCCCACTACGGTCAGATTTACTGGGGGATTCCTCCTGGGACACCCGACAGATGTTTTTC
many	TRDJ2	TRDV1	TRDD3	CALGVHCMGDPTAQLFF	TGTGCTCTTGGGGTGCACTGTATGGGGGATCCGACAGCACAACTCTTCTTT
many	TRDJ1	TRDV1	TRDD3	CALGQYSVDHWGITVGDTYKLIF	TGTGCTCTTGGGCAGTATTCCGTAGACCACTGGGGGATAACGGTGGGGGACACCTATAAACTCATCTTT
many	TRDJ1	TRDV1	TRDD3	CALGEPRNLLRPLLGDKPNTDKLIF	TGTGCTCTTGGGGAACCGAGAAACCTACTACGGCCTTTACTGGGGGATAAACCCAACACCGATAAACTCATCTTT
many	TRDJ1	TRDV2	-	CACDTAWRADTAPTDKLIF	TGTGCCTGTGACACCGCTTGGAGGGCTGATACTGCCCCCACCGATAAACTCATCTTT
many	TRDJ1	TRDV2	-	CACEPLCDYTDKLIF	TGTGCCTGTGAGCCTCTGTGCGATTACACCGATAAACTCATCTTT
few	TRDJ1	TRDV1	-	CALGEPHLLGEITDKLIF	TGTGCTCTTGGGGAACCTCACCTACTCGGAGAAATCACCGATAAACTCATCTTT
many	TRDJ1	TRDV1	TRDD3	CALGGTFYPQLGESADKLIF	TGTGCTCTTGGGGGAACCTTCTACCCTCAGCTGGGGGAAAGTGCCGATAAACTCATCTTT
many	TRDJ3	TRDV2	TRDD3	CACDTMGINGWDTRQMFF	TGTGCCTGTGACACGATGGGGATAAACGGCTGGGACACCCGACAGATGTTTTTC
many	TRDJ1	TRDV1	-	CALGSRPPPANRPDKLIF	TGTGCTCTTGGGTCCCGCCCCCCTCCCGCTAATAGGCCCGATAAACTCATCTTT
many	TRDJ1	TRDV3	-	CAVRKYTDKLIF	TGTGCCGTGAGGAAGTACACCGATAAACTCATCTTT
many	TRDJ1	TRDV1	TRDD3	CALGASSNQGGIRTDKLIF	TGTGCTCTTGGGGCCAGTTCCAACCAGGGGGGGATCCGTACCGATAAACTCATCTTT
many	TRDJ1	TRDV1	-	CALGIAWGSGKLIF	TGTGCTCTTGGGATTGCTTGGGGATCTGGTAAACTCATCTTT
many	TRDJ1	TRDV2	-	CACVGMEGTDKLIF	TGTGCCTGTGTTGGGATGGAAGGCACCGATAAACTCATCTTT
many	TRDJ1	TRDV1	-	CALAPRKTPRLVPKLIF	TGTGCTCTTGCGCCCCGGAAAACCCCCCGTCTAGTGCCTAAACTCATCTTT
few	TRDJ1	TRDV1	TRDD3	CSGGWAYKLIF	TGCTCTGGGGGATGGGCCTATAAACTCATCTTT
many	TRDJ1	TRDV1	-	CALGPQGRSTRWGKLIF	TGTGCTCTTGGGCCTCAGGGAAGGTCTACGAGGTGGGGTAAACTCATCTTT
many	TRDJ1	TRDV1	-	CALGEPPLAEPPVDKLIF	TGTGCTCTTGGGGAACCACCCCTCGCGGAACCCCCAGTCGATAAACTCATCTTT
medium-sized	TRDJ1	TRDV1	TRDD3	CALGENGYWGNRAFWHDKLIF	TGTGCTCTTGGGGAAAACGGGTACTGGGGGAATCGGGCCTTTTGGCACGATAAACTCATCTTT
many	TRDJ1	TRDV1	TRDD3	CALGVNHRGPRLGWGILNHDKLIF	TGTGCTCTTGGGGTAAACCATAGGGGGCCTCGACTGGGCTGGGGGATATTAAATCACGATAAACTCATCTTT
many	TRDJ1	TRDV2	TRDD3	CACDTLGGYPQNTDKLIF	TGTGCCTGTGACACCCTTGGGGGATACCCCCAGAACACCGATAAACTCATCTTT
medium-sized	TRDJ1	TRDV2	-	CACDTWGLPDKLIF	TGTGCCTGTGACACCTGGGGGCTACCGGATAAACTCATCTTT
many	TRDJ3	TRDV2	TRDD3	CACDTIRPAGGYDSSWDTRQMFF	TGTGCCTGTGACACCATCCGGCCTGCTGGGGGATACGACTCCTCCTGGGACACCCGACAGATGTTTTTC
medium-sized	TRDJ1	TRDV1	-	CALGEPPGVIPQYADKLIF	TGTGCTCTTGGGGAGCCGCCGGGGGTTATCCCCCAGTACGCCGATAAACTCATCTTT
many	TRDJ1	TRDV1	-	CALGEPGPKGLGDKLIF	TGTGCTCTTGGGGAACCGGGTCCTAAGGGCTTAGGTGATAAACTCATCTTT
medium-sized	TRDJ1	TRDV2	-	CACDALYEEVQGYTDKLIF	TGTGCCTGTGACGCCCTATACGAGGAGGTGCAGGGGTACACCGATAAACTCATCTTT
-	TRDJ1	TRDV1	-	CALGEPKAFLQGIRGDTDKLIF	TGTGCTCTTGGGGAACCCAAGGCCTTCCTACAGGGGATACGAGGAGACACCGATAAACTCATCTTT
many	TRDJ4	TRDV1	-	CALGELAQLRGRTRPLIF	TGTGCTCTTGGGGAACTGGCCCAATTACGGGGGAGGACCAGACCCCTGATCTTT
-	TRDJ1	TRDV1	TRDD3	CALGERFSPLTGGGTKLIF	TGTGCTCTTGGGGAACGGTTCTCCCCGCTTACTGGGGGAGGAACGAAACTCATCTTT
few	TRDJ1	TRDV1	-	CALGASFLGHRNITVKLIF	TGTGCTCTTGGGGCGTCCTTCCTCGGGCACCGAAATATTACCGTAAAACTCATCTTT
many	TRDJ1	TRDV1	TRDD3	CALGELTGGGLYSLRTYKLIF	TGTGCTCTTGGGGAACTTACAGGTGGGGGATTATATTCTCTTAGGACCTATAAACTCATCTTT
medium-sized	TRDJ1	TRDV1	TRDD3	CALGNNWGIHVDKLIF	TGTGCTCTTGGGAATAACTGGGGGATACACGTCGATAAACTCATCTTT
-	TRDJ1	TRDV1	-	CALGDVPGGLYTDKLIF	TGTGCTCTTGGGGACGTCCCCGGGGGTTTGTACACCGATAAGCTCATCTTT
many	TRDJ1	TRDV1	TRDD3	CALGNTSWALGAYRRYTDKLIF	TGTGCTCTTGGGAACACCTCCTGGGCACTGGGGGCCTATAGGCGGTACACCGATAAACTCATCTTT
many	TRDJ1	TRDV1	-	CALGELWPNSGGGTDKLIF	TGCGCTCTTGGGGAACTATGGCCAAATTCGGGGGGAGGCACCGATAAACTCATCTTT
many	TRDJ1	TRAV38-2/DV8	-	CAYRTPGLHTPLSKLIF	TGTGCTTATAGGACCCCAGGCCTTCATACACCTCTATCGAAACTCATCTTT
medium-sized	TRDJ1	TRDV1	TRDD3	CALGALPLLGVNTDKLIF	TGTGCTCTTGGGGCTCTTCCTTTACTGGGGGTCAACACCGATAAACTCATCTTT
many	TRDJ1	TRDV1	TRDD3	CALGELGPLKVLGDPNTDKLIF	TGTGCTCTTGGGGAACTTGGGCCTCTAAAAGTACTGGGGGATCCGAACACCGATAAACTCATCTTT
many	TRDJ1	TRDV1	TRDD2	CALGESPSFSRFCTLADKLIF	TGTGCTCTTGGGGAATCCCCTTCCTTTAGCCGTTTTTGTACACTGGCCGATAAACTCATCTTT
medium-sized	TRDJ1	TRDV1	-	CALGEPSPSKLIF	TGTGCTCTTGGGGAACCGTCTCCTTCTAAACTCATCTTT
medium-sized	TRDJ1	TRDV1	-	CALGEWISYGLGIGTDKLIF	TGTGCTCTTGGGGAATGGATTTCCTACGGTCTGGGGATTGGTACCGATAAACTCATCTTT
medium-sized	TRDJ1	TRDV1	TRDD3	CALGPLPSRKAYELGIRVDKLIF	TGTGCTCTTGGCCCATTACCCAGCCGCAAAGCCTACGAGCTGGGGATACGCGTCGATAAACTCATCTTT
many	TRDJ1	TRDV2	TRDD3	CACDTLHSHWGSERTDKLIF	TGTGCCTGTGACACCCTACATTCTCACTGGGGGTCCGAACGAACCGATAAACTCATCTTT
many	TRDJ2	TRDV1	TRDD3	CALGDFWGIRGTTAQLFF	TGTGCTCTTGGTGATTTTTGGGGGATACGAGGGACGACAGCACAACTCTTCTTT
many	TRDJ1	TRDV1	-	CALGEQPTLYTDKLIF	TGTGCCCTTGGGGAACAACCTACCCTGTACACCGATAAACTCATCTTT
many	TRDJ3	TRDV2	TRDD3	CACDTILGRPTGGNSWDTRQMFF	TGTGCCTGTGACACAATTTTGGGACGCCCTACTGGGGGCAACTCCTGGGACACCCGACAGATGTTTTTC
many	TRDJ1	TRDV1	TRDD3	CALGELGPPVLGDGRDKLIF	TGTGCTCTTGGGGAACTAGGCCCCCCCGTACTGGGGGATGGAAGGGATAAACTCATCTTT
medium-sized	TRDJ1	TRDV1	-	CALGGPSLVPYTDKLIF	TGTGCTCTTGGGGGACCTAGCTTAGTGCCGTACACCGATAAACTCATCTTT
many	TRDJ1	TRDV2	-	CACDTVGVAYTDKLIF	TGTGCCTGTGACACCGTCGGGGTCGCGTACACCGATAAACTCATCTTT
many	TRDJ1	TRDV2	TRDD3	CACDRVSGGYTYTDKLIF	TGTGCCTGTGACAGGGTTTCTGGGGGATACACTTACACCGATAAACTCATCTTT